These 12 T cell receptor beta chains came from one sample sequenced in a study of blood T cell repertoires in COVID-19. Generated by immunoSEQ multiplex PCR, the TCRdb table keeps only in-frame clones and is missing some. The data hold 150,000 to 200,000 clones, with about 85% observed a single time. The material sequenced was peripheral blood. The receptors were gathered from a person between 65 and 79 years old with COVID-19, enrolled during active disease.

There are a few counts of this clone. This chain connects TRBV5-1 to TRBJ1-3; the D is unclear. Germline CDR1 reads SGHRS; CDR2 reads YFSETQ. V dropped 0 bases and J dropped 4 bases, with 5 bases sitting between them. CDR3 length equals 13 residues. CDR3 sequence: CASSLDQGNTIYF. For the CDR3, the DNA is TGCGCCAGCAGCTTGGACCAGGGAAACACCATATATTTT.

The chain recombines TRBV30 with TRBJ1-6; 9 positions match TRBD1. Losses at the gene ends were 4 bases for V and 7 bases for J; bases not matched to a gene: 11. Germline V gene sequence: CDR1 GTSNPN, CDR2 SVGIG (reference sequence). This CDR3 spans 16 amino acids. CDR3: CAWTRPWTGANSPLHF. CDR3 coding DNA: TGTGCCTGGACCCGACCCTGGACAGGGGCAAATTCACCCCTCCACTTT.

The chain combines TRBV7-2 with TRBJ2-7; D might be TRBD1 (6 bases). The germline gives CDR1 SGHTA, CDR2 FQGNSA. This CDR3 has 17 residues. V was shortened by 4 bases and J by 4 bases, with 23 bases between the two germline ends. Written as DNA, the CDR3 is TGTGCCAGCAGCTCCCGGGGTGAGGGACACGAATATTACGAGCAGTACTTC. Its translation: CASSSRGEGHEYYEQYF.

This clone has more than one count but fewer than ten. This chain uses TRBV3-1 (or the pseudogene TRBV3-2) with TRBJ2-7, with D maybe TRBD1 (5 bases). From germline, CDR1 is LGHDT and CDR2 YNNKEL (reference sequence). V was shortened by 0 bases and J by 0 bases, with 6 bases between the two germline ends. The CDR3 sequence is 14 residues long. CDR3 sequence reads: CASSQDDSSYEQYF. In nucleotides, the CDR3 is TGTGCCAGCAGCCAAGATGACAGCTCCTACGAGCAGTACTTC.

V gene TRBV4-2 combines with J gene TRBJ2-2; 8 nucleotides agree with TRBD2. The CDR3 runs to 18 residues. Germline V gene data show CDR1 as LGHNA and CDR2 as YNFKEQ. The V and J ends lost 0 bases and 6 bases, in that order; junction bases with no gene match: 12. The CDR3: CASSQDLLPGLVSGELFF. The CDR3 DNA reads as TGTGCCAGCAGCCAAGACCTACTACCGGGACTAGTGTCCGGGGAGCTGTTTTTT.

This clone is a singleton in its sample. The chain's CDR3 is CASSQDEGTSHEQYF. CDR3 bases: TGTGCCAGCAGCCAAGATGAGGGGACTAGCCACGAGCAGTACTTC. The chain combines TRBV3-1 (or the pseudogene TRBV3-2) with TRBJ2-7; 9 nucleotides match TRBD2. Germline V lookup: CDR1 LGHDT, CDR2 YNNKEL (reference sequence). The ends lost 0 bases at V and 5 bases at J; junction bases unmatched: 5. The CDR3 extends over 15 amino acids.

The rearrangement uses TRBV5-5 and TRBJ1-3, with D hard to call. The CDR3 spans 17 residues. The V and J ends lost 0 bases and 0 bases respectively, with 13 bases between them. Germline CDR1 and CDR2: SGHKS and YYEKEE (reference sequence). DNA for the CDR3: TGTGCCAGCAGCTTGGAGTCACAGCCTCTCTCTGGAAACACCATATATTTT. It yields the protein CASSLESQPLSGNTIYF. Full variable domain (remainder filled in from reference TRBV5-5 and TRBJ1-3): DAGVTQSPTHLIKTRGQQVTLRCSPISGHKSVSWYQQVLGQGPQFIFQYYEKEERGRGNFPDRFSARQFPNYSSELNVNALLLGDSALYLCASSLESQPLSGNTIYFGEGSWLTVV.

The V and J genes are TRBV9 and TRBJ1-1, with D tentatively TRBD1 (6 bases). The CDR3 runs 14 residues. The V gene's germline CDR1 is SGDLS and CDR2 YYNGEE. Trimming took 1 base from V and 4 from J, leaving 11 bases between them. DNA for the CDR3: TGTGCCAGCAGCGTACAAAACAGGGCCACTGAAGCTTTCTTT. It translates to CASSVQNRATEAFF. Combining the CDR3 with reference TRBV9 and TRBJ1-1 gives the whole variable domain DSGVTQTPKHLITATGQRVTLRCSPRSGDLSVYWYQQSLDQGLQFLIQYYNGEERAKGNILERFSAQQFPDLHSELNLSSLELGDSALYFCASSVQNRATEAFFGQGTRLTVV.

This chain joins TRBV7-3 and TRBJ2-3; 12 bases are a match to TRBD2. CDR1 is SGHTA, CDR2 FQGTGA, per germline. V shed 5 bases, J shed 2 bases, and the junction held 8 bases outside the gene matches. CDR3 length equals 17 residues. The CDR3 nucleotides are TGTGCCAGCAGCCTTTACGGACTAGCGGGGTCCACAGATACGCAGTATTTT. Amino acid sequence: CASSLYGLAGSTDTQYF.

The V and J genes are TRBV7-8 and TRBJ2-3, with 7 nucleotides matching TRBD1. Germline V CDR1 and CDR2: SGHVS, FQNEAQ. The CDR3 spans 15 residues. Losses at the gene ends were 6 bases for V and 1 base for J; bases not matched to a gene: 7. The CDR3 spells CASRSGQAGTDTQYF. The CDR3 DNA reads TGTGCCAGCAGATCCGGACAGGCGGGCACAGATACGCAGTATTTT.

The chain joins TRBV5-4 to TRBJ2-5; the D gene is possibly TRBD1 (5 bases). V dropped 3 bases and J dropped 1 base, with 16 bases sitting between them. The CDR3 loop spans 16 amino acids. In germline, CDR1 is SGHNT, CDR2 YYREEE (reference sequence). CDR3 sequence: CASSSRQGRGQETQYF. The CDR3 DNA reads TGTGCCAGCAGCTCCAGGCAGGGAAGAGGCCAAGAGACCCAGTACTTC.

This clone has a handful of counts. The chain uses TRBV6-6 and TRBJ1-6; 7 nucleotides agree with TRBD1. Germline-derived CDR1 and CDR2 are MNHNY and SVGAGI (reference sequence). Unmatched junction bases numbered 12, after V lost 6 bases and J lost 10 bases. This CDR3 contains 15 residues. The CDR3 nucleotides read TGTGCCAGCAGGCGGGAGGGGGCGTCGGCGTCACCCCTCCACTTT. It specifies CASRREGASASPLHF.